The text below deals with one T cell receptor (beta chain). The target antigen is unknown. The data were taken from a study of OX40 agonist ivuxolimab in advanced cancers. Study background: Across the patients, intravenous ivuxolimab was delivered every 2 weeks at 0.01 to 10 mg/kg. Patients in dose escalation had liver, melanoma, kidney or head and neck cancers.

Findings and caveats of the study: Averaged across samples, CD8+ T cells carried more expanded clones than CD4+ did.

V was pared by 6 bases and J by 0 bases, with 10 bases between. This CDR3 has 14 residues. Germline values: CDR1 SGHKS, CDR2 YYEKEE (reference sequence). Profiling relied on immunoSEQ multiplex PCR, and the TCRdb table lists in-frame clones only, not all of them. The sample has approximately 80,000 clones; 85% are singletons. This sequence joins TRBV5-5 and TRBJ2-4; D is undetermined. This sequence was found in an adult with an advanced solid tumor such as melanoma, head and neck, liver or kidney cancer. The sample here was CD4+ or CD8+ T cells sorted from blood, taken in a trial of the OX40 agonist ivuxolimab. The CDR3 loop is CASTLNLAKNIQYF. In DNA, the CDR3 is TGTGCCAGCACCCTAAATCTAGCCAAAAACATTCAGTACTTC.